This T cell receptor beta chain came from a study of cytomegalovirus exposure and HLA in healthy donors. General observations from the study: Excluded were some V segments that proved indistinguishable, including TRBV6-2 and TRBV6-3. Most CMV-associated TCR beta chains were later found to appear HLA-restricted. In vitro data verified a few CMV-associated chains as specific for CMV antigens. Information on immune exposure was restricted to one variable (CMV serostatus).

Unmatched junction bases numbered 6, after V lost 3 bases and J lost 3 bases. The CDR3 runs to 16 residues. CDR1 SGHAT and CDR2 FQNNGV come from the germline V gene. 60 Vbeta and 13 Jbeta primers were used in PCR. Only in-frame clones appear in the TCRdb table, and some are missing; sequencing was by immunoSEQ multiplex PCR. This table holds 90,000 to 150,000 clones, less than 10% found once. About this clone: The antigen remains unidentified.

The receptor's source is a middle-aged woman in good health and CMV-seropositive. Sequences were obtained from PBMCs. The rearrangement uses TRBV11-2 and TRBJ2-1, with 9 bases matching TRBD2. The CDR3 DNA reads as TGTGCCAGCAGCTTTACAGCGGGGGGCCTCTACAATGAGCAGTTCTTC. Protein sequence: CASSFTAGGLYNEQFF.